The 16 T cell receptor beta chains in this list originate from one sample, sequenced in a study of a mutant IDH1 vaccine in newly diagnosed glioma. Repertoires were generated with immunoSEQ multiplex PCR, while TCRdb's copy carries only in-frame clones and drops some. The data show 95,000 to 120,000 clones, 85% to 90% seen once. The time point is: week 11, during vaccination. It was 300 ug of mutant IDH1 20-mer peptide that made up each vaccine dose, given with topical imiquimod. For these TCRs, the target antigens are not known. Sequencing was performed on PBMCs, taken from a glioma patient whose treatment included an IDH1 peptide vaccine. The receptors here all came from a woman between 45 and 60 years old with glioma.

The V call is TRBV9, the J call TRBJ1-4; D is ambiguous. The germline V and J ends were trimmed by 0 bases and 2 bases, with 5 bases remaining between them. The germline gives CDR1 SGDLS, CDR2 YYNGEE. The CDR3 sequence is 14 residues long. CDR3 nucleotide sequence: TGTGCCAGCAGCGTAGTCGGGACTAATGAAAAACTGTTTTTT. Translated: CASSVVGTNEKLFF.

The V and J genes are TRBV7-9 and TRBJ2-3; 8 bases are a match to TRBD2. With V trimmed by 5 bases and J by 2 bases, 15 bases remained unmatched. The CDR3 sequence is 18 residues long. Germline V gives CDR1 SEHNR, CDR2 FQNEAQ (reference sequence). CDR3 bases: TGTGCCAGCAGCCGTCCGATTTACGCGGGAGGTCACACAGATACGCAGTATTTT. Translating gives CASSRPIYAGGHTDTQYF.

V gene TRBV9 combines with J gene TRBJ1-4; 9 bases match TRBD1. After removal of 2 bases from V and 10 bases from J, the junction contained 0 bases not matched to a gene. Germline V gene data show CDR1 as SGDLS and CDR2 as YYNGEE. This CDR3 contains 12 residues. In nucleotides, the CDR3 is TGTGCCAGCAGCGTGGACAGGGGAAAACTGTTTTTT. Encoded protein: CASSVDRGKLFF.

The chain combines TRBV7-2 with TRBJ1-6; 10 bases match TRBD1. J lost 11 bases, V lost 5 bases, and 6 bases had no gene match. Per the germline V gene, CDR1 is SGHTA and CDR2 is FQGNSA. The CDR3 covers 14 residues. The CDR3 DNA follows: TGTGCCAGCAGCCGGGACAGGGGCAGGGCACCCCTCCACTTT. Its translation is CASSRDRGRAPLHF. Based on the CDR3 plus reference TRBV7-2 and TRBJ1-6, the full variable domain is GAGVSQSPSNKVTEKGKDVELRCDPISGHTALYWYRQSLGQGLEFLIYFQGNSAPDKSGLPSDRFSAERTGGSVSTLTIQRTQQEDSAVYLCASSRDRGRAPLHFGNGTRLTVT.

The chain uses TRBV11-3 and TRBJ2-1, with D perhaps TRBD2 (6 bases). This CDR3 has 14 amino acids. The V end lost 3 bases, the J end lost 2 bases, and 8 bases lay between the germline ends. Germline loops: CDR1 SGHNT, CDR2 YENEEA. CDR3 amino acids: CASSFGGPYNEQFF. CDR3 nucleotide sequence: TGTGCCAGCAGCTTCGGAGGGCCCTACAATGAGCAGTTCTTC.

The V and J genes are TRBV6-5 and TRBJ2-2; no clear D gene. This CDR3 spans 14 amino acids. CDR1 is MNHEY and CDR2 is SVGAGI in the germline V gene. Trimming cost V 2 bases and J 1 base, with 5 bases left between them. The DNA for the CDR3 is TGTGCCAGCAGTTACCTACGGAACACCGGGGAGCTGTTTTTT. Its protein is CASSYLRNTGELFF.

In this sample, this clone turned up a few times. The V and J genes are TRBV6-5 and TRBJ1-2; 7 nucleotides match TRBD1. The germline V gene encodes CDR1 MNHEY and CDR2 SVGAGI. The CDR3 contains 13 residues. J was trimmed by 4 bases and V by 5 bases; bases with no gene match: 4. Here the CDR3 DNA reads TGTGCCAGCAGTCCCGGGACAGTCTATGGCTACACCTTC. Translated, it gives CASSPGTVYGYTF.

This sequence joins TRBV7-8 and TRBJ2-3; 8 bases fit TRBD2. CDR1 is SGHVS and CDR2 is FQNEAQ in the germline V gene. The V and J ends lost 5 bases and 3 bases, in that order; junction bases with no gene match: 7. The CDR3 has 15 amino acids. CDR3 coding DNA: TGTGCCAGCAGCACGAGCGGGAGTAGGACAGATACGCAGTATTTT. Translated: CASSTSGSRTDTQYF.

The chain recombines TRBV11-2 with TRBJ2-1, with 11 bases aligning to TRBD2. The CDR3 totals 17 residues. The V gene's germline CDR1 is SGHAT and CDR2 FQNNGV. Trimming took 4 bases from V and 4 from J; bases not matched to a gene: 9. This CDR3 reads CASSSVWGTSGYNEQFF. The CDR3 region has the DNA TGTGCCAGCAGCTCAGTATGGGGGACTAGCGGTTACAATGAGCAGTTCTTC.

The V gene is TRBV5-1, the J gene TRBJ2-2, with 9 positions matching TRBD1. CDR3 length: 14 residues. V shed 4 bases and J 7 bases; nucleotides not matched to a gene: 5. Germline CDR1 and CDR2: SGHRS and YFSETQ. DNA for the CDR3: TGCGCCAGCAGCGCCGGACAGGGGATCGGGGAGCTGTTTTTT. This sequence encodes CASSAGQGIGELFF.

The rearrangement uses TRBV27 and TRBJ1-1; unclear D gene. From germline, CDR1 is MNHEY and CDR2 SMNVEV (reference sequence). The CDR3 consists of 17 residues. V was clipped by 0 bases and J by 2 bases, with 16 bases between them. The CDR3 sequence is CASSLSFAGQANTEAFF. The CDR3, as DNA: TGTGCCAGCAGTTTATCTTTTGCCGGGCAGGCCAACACTGAAGCTTTCTTT.

The J gene is TRBJ1-3, the V gene TRBV19; 8 bases map to TRBD1. In germline, CDR1 is LNHDA, CDR2 SQIVND (reference sequence). This CDR3 is 16 amino acids long. Unmatched junction bases numbered 5, after V lost 4 bases and J lost 0 bases. DNA of the CDR3: TGTGCCAGTAGTAGGGACAGGCTCCACTCTGGAAACACCATATATTTT. Amino acids: CASSRDRLHSGNTIYF.

This rearrangement joins TRBV7-8 to TRBJ2-2; 9 nucleotides line up with TRBD2. With V trimmed by 7 bases and J by 4 bases, 7 bases remained unmatched. This CDR3 has 15 amino acids. The V gene's germline CDR1 is SGHVS and CDR2 FQNEAQ. For the CDR3, the DNA is TGTGCCAGCACCCATAGCGGGAGTGGCACCGGGGAGCTGTTTTTT. Translating gives CASTHSGSGTGELFF.

This chain uses TRBV19 with TRBJ2-3; TRBD1 is a possible D gene (5 bases). V was clipped by 9 bases and J by 2 bases, with 9 bases between them. Germline loops: CDR1 LNHDA, CDR2 SQIVND (reference sequence). The CDR3 extends over 12 amino acids. The CDR3 DNA sequence: TGTGCCAGCGGACACAACACAGATACGCAGTATTTT. Translated: CASGHNTDTQYF.

This chain joins TRBV5-1 and TRBJ2-6; unclear D gene. CDR1 is SGHRS and CDR2 is YFSETQ in the germline V gene. This CDR3 has 15 amino acids. The V end was cut by 4 bases, the J end by 0 bases, with 8 bases between. CDR3 bases: TGCGCCAGCAGCGTGGCCCCCTCTGGGGCCAACGTCCTGACTTTC. Amino acid sequence: CASSVAPSGANVLTF.

In nucleotides, the CDR3 is TGCGCCAGCAGTGTAGGGGGCGGGAAACTGTTTTTT. It codes for CASSVGGGKLFF. The J gene is TRBJ1-4, the V gene TRBV5-1; 7 bases are a match to TRBD1. Germline lookup yields CDR1 SGHRS and CDR2 YFSETQ. CDR3 size: 12 residues. J lost 11 bases, V lost 5 bases, and 6 bases had no gene match.